The next 29 T cell receptor beta chains were all read from a single sample in a study of cytomegalovirus exposure and HLA in healthy donors. Researchers ran the PCR with 60 Vbeta and 13 Jbeta primers. Here immunoSEQ multiplex PCR was the method, and the copy in TCRdb shows in-frame clones only, minus some. Of 43,000 or so clones listed, 50% to 75% are singletons. The sample consisted of PBMCs. These receptors were taken from a human donor in good health.

The chain has TRBV18 and TRBJ2-1, with a possible D match to TRBD2 (6 bases). There are 13 residues in the CDR3. Germline V lookup: CDR1 KGHSH, CDR2 LQKENI. V was trimmed by 1 base and J by 6 bases, leaving 7 bases between them. The CDR3 spells CASSPLGGNEQFF. CDR3 sequence (DNA): TGTGCCAGCTCACCACTGGGGGGCAATGAGCAGTTCTTC.

This clone was detected a few times. The chain joins TRBV27 to TRBJ2-5; TRBD2 matches at 7 bases. Germline-derived CDR1 and CDR2 are MNHEY and SMNVEV (reference sequence). Unmatched junction bases numbered 2, after V lost 0 bases and J lost 7 bases. This CDR3 has 13 amino acids. The chain's CDR3 is CASSLSLAGTQYF. CDR3 DNA: TGTGCCAGCAGTTTATCTTTAGCGGGGACCCAGTACTTC.

This clone was seen a handful of times. This chain links TRBV5-4 with TRBJ1-6, with D unclear. This CDR3 region has 14 residues. Looked up from germline, CDR1 is SGHNT and CDR2 is YYREEE (reference sequence). Trimming pared 4 bases from V and 10 bases from J, leaving 15 bases between. The CDR3 is CASSPNDMESPLHF. CDR3 sequence (DNA): TGTGCCAGCAGCCCCAACGACATGGAATCACCCCTCCACTTT. Full variable domain (missing parts from reference TRBV5-4 and TRBJ1-6): ETGVTQSPTHLIKTRGQQVTLRCSSQSGHNTVSWYQQALGQGPQFIFQYYREEENGRGNFPPRFSGLQFPNYSSELNVNALELDDSALYLCASSPNDMESPLHFGNGTRLTVT.

This chain connects TRBV6-5 to TRBJ2-3, with TRBD2 matching 8 bases. CDR1 MNHEY and CDR2 SVGAGI come from the germline V gene. The V segment lost 8 bases and the J segment 10 bases; nucleotides outside the gene matches: 8. The CDR3 consists of 12 residues. CDR3 region: CASQTGGAAQYF. The CDR3 DNA is TGTGCCAGCCAGACGGGGGGGGCGGCGCAGTATTTT.

The CDR3 reads CASSLDQGVSGELFF. The CDR3 bases are TGTGCCAGCAGCTTAGACCAGGGGGTATCCGGGGAGCTGTTTTTT. V usage is TRBV7-2 and J usage is TRBJ2-2; 7 positions agree with TRBD1. The germline V gene encodes CDR1 SGHTA and CDR2 FQGNSA. The V and J ends lost 1 base and 6 bases, in that order; junction bases with no gene match: 5. This CDR3 region has 15 residues.

This rearrangement joins TRBV7-8 to TRBJ1-2; TRBD1 agrees at 10 bases. The CDR3 covers 16 residues. Germline assignment: CDR1 SGHVS and CDR2 FQNEAQ. Trimming cost V 5 bases and J 5 bases; bases outside gene matches: 11. For the CDR3, the DNA is TGTGCCAGCAGCATAACCGGGACAGGGGTTGCATATGGCTACACCTTC. Its translation: CASSITGTGVAYGYTF.

This rearrangement joins TRBV5-1 to TRBJ1-2; 10 bases line up with TRBD1. Germline loops: CDR1 SGHRS, CDR2 YFSETQ. The CDR3 contains 15 residues. Unmatched junction bases numbered 5, after V lost 4 bases and J lost 2 bases. CDR3 residues: CASSTTGGRNYGYTF. The DNA of the CDR3 is TGCGCCAGCAGCACGACAGGGGGCAGAAACTATGGCTACACCTTC.

This chain links TRBV7-2 with TRBJ2-5, with TRBD1 identical over 7 bases. V gave up 5 bases and J gave up 1 base; unmatched junction bases: 7. From germline, CDR1 is SGHTA and CDR2 FQGNSA. CDR3 length equals 15 residues. CDR3 in amino acids: CASSARTGLQETQYF. CDR3 bases: TGTGCCAGCAGCGCCCGGACAGGACTCCAAGAGACCCAGTACTTC.

This clone showed up just a few times. The chain employs TRBV25-1 and TRBJ2-5; the match to TRBD2 covers 10 bases. The CDR3 has 14 amino acids. V was clipped by 7 bases and J by 4 bases; unmatched bases: 6. CDR1 and CDR2 from the germline V gene are MGHDK and SYGVNS. DNA for the CDR3: TGTGCCAGCACCAGCGGGGGGGCCTCAGAGACCCAGTACTTC. Translation: CASTSGGASETQYF.

CDR3 in amino acids: CASNGGRNQPQHF. The CDR3, as DNA: TGTGCCAGCAACGGAGGACGGAATCAGCCCCAGCATTTT. This sequence joins TRBV6-5 and TRBJ1-5; no reliable D call. Trimming stripped 7 bases from V and 4 bases from J, with 11 bases between. The CDR3 totals 13 residues. CDR1 and CDR2 (germline): MNHEY, SVGAGI.

The V and J genes are TRBV4-2 and TRBJ1-5, with D unresolved. The V end was cut by 3 bases, the J end by 5 bases, with 8 bases between. The CDR3 extends over 13 amino acids. Germline CDR1 is LGHNA and CDR2 is YNFKEQ. CDR3 nucleotide sequence: TGTGCCAGCAGCCAGCTAACCGATCAGCCCCAGCATTTT. It codes for CASSQLTDQPQHF.

The rearrangement uses TRBV5-1 and TRBJ1-1, with D unclear. The CDR3 extends over 14 amino acids. The germline V gene has CDR1 SGHRS and CDR2 YFSETQ. The ends were cut back, 4 bases at V and 2 bases at J, with 12 bases in the middle. The DNA of the CDR3 is TGCGCCAGCAGCGCGACAACTCCAAACACTGAAGCTTTCTTT. Its translation: CASSATTPNTEAFF. The full variable domain, rest sourced from reference TRBV5-1 and TRBJ1-1, is KAGVTQTPRYLIKTRGQQVTLSCSPISGHRSVSWYQQTPGQGLQFLFEYFSETQRNKGNFPGRFSGRQFSNSRSEMNVSTLELGDSALYLCASSATTPNTEAFFGQGTRLTVV.

This chain joins TRBV2 and TRBJ1-6, with 8 bases fitting TRBD1. Germline V CDR1 and CDR2: SNHLY, FYNNEI. The CDR3 extends over 15 amino acids. V was clipped by 4 bases and J by 10 bases; unmatched bases: 9. The CDR3 loop reads CASSVRTGLDSPLHF. The CDR3 bases are TGTGCCAGCAGTGTAAGGACAGGGTTAGACTCACCCCTCCACTTT.

The gene calls are TRBV9 and TRBJ1-6; TRBD1 is a possible D gene (6 bases). This CDR3 spans 14 amino acids. Germline V CDR1 and CDR2: SGDLS, YYNGEE. The ends were cut back, 3 bases at V and 9 bases at J, with 13 bases in the middle. DNA for the CDR3: TGTGCCAGCAGCGGTAACAGGGTCGGTTCACCCCTCCACTTT. Translating it yields CASSGNRVGSPLHF.

This clone has a handful of counts. The chain carries TRBV19 and TRBJ1-2; D not certain. Germline V gene sequence: CDR1 LNHDA, CDR2 SQIVND (reference sequence). Trimming cost V 3 bases and J 0 bases, with 11 bases left between them. This CDR3 is 15 amino acids long. CDR3 DNA sequence: TGTGCCAGTAGTATTCTGGCGGCAGCTAACTATGGCTACACCTTC. As protein: CASSILAAANYGYTF.

V is TRBV30 and J is TRBJ1-6, with 7 bases matching TRBD1. Germline V gene lookup returns CDR1 GTSNPN and CDR2 SVGIG (reference sequence). This CDR3 region has 13 residues. Trimming removed 8 bases from V and 6 bases from J; junction bases left unmatched: 7. The CDR3, as DNA: TGTGCCGGATCGGGACAGCTTAATTCACCCCTCCACTTT. Its protein product is CAGSGQLNSPLHF.

The gene calls are TRBV13 and TRBJ1-3, with a possible D match to TRBD1 (5 bases). V dropped 5 bases and J dropped 3 bases, with 14 bases sitting between them. Looked up from germline, CDR1 is PRHDT and CDR2 is FYEKMQ (reference sequence). The CDR3 has 15 residues. CDR3 in DNA: TGTGCCAGCAGCGCAGCGGGGGGAGATGGAAACACCATATATTTT. Translated, it gives CASSAAGGDGNTIYF.

The chain joins TRBV30 to TRBJ2-1, with TRBD2 matching over 7 bases. Per germline, CDR1 GTSNPN and CDR2 SVGIG (reference sequence). The CDR3 is made up of 13 amino acids. Losses at the gene ends were 2 bases for V and 2 bases for J; bases not matched to a gene: 0. Written as DNA, the CDR3 is TGTGCCTGGAGTCGGGGGGCCTACAATGAGCAGTTCTTC. Protein: CAWSRGAYNEQFF.

The V and J genes are TRBV9 and TRBJ2-5, with a possible D match to TRBD2 (7 bases). Per germline, CDR1 SGDLS and CDR2 YYNGEE. The V end was cut by 3 bases, the J end by 4 bases, with 13 bases between. The CDR3 is made up of 14 amino acids. The chain's CDR3 is CASSAQGGGETQYF. The CDR3 coding sequence is TGTGCCAGCAGCGCGCAGGGAGGGGGAGAGACCCAGTACTTC.

The genes are TRBV28 and TRBJ1-2; tentative D call: TRBD1 (5 bases). V was pared by 6 bases and J by 4 bases, with 15 bases between. The CDR3 is made up of 14 amino acids. Germline CDR1 reads MDHEN; CDR2 reads SYDVKM. The CDR3 DNA follows: TGTGCCAGCAGGTTGGTCCTCGGGGGCTATGGCTACACCTTC. Its translation is CASRLVLGGYGYTF.

The rearrangement uses TRBV4-2 and TRBJ2-3; D is ambiguous. Germline-derived CDR1 and CDR2 are LGHNA and YNFKEQ. This CDR3 is built from 13 residues. With 4 bases removed from V and 5 bases from J, the gap between germline ends came to 10 bases. The CDR3 coding sequence is TGTGCCAGCAGCCGAAATACTGGAGATACGCAGTATTTT. It encodes CASSRNTGDTQYF.

V is TRBV6-5 and J is TRBJ1-5; D is possibly TRBD1 (6 bases). The germline V gene encodes CDR1 MNHEY and CDR2 SVGAGI. V was shortened by 5 bases and J by 0 bases, with 11 bases between the two germline ends. CDR3 length equals 15 residues. CDR3: CASSPGTHSNQPQHF. The CDR3 DNA reads TGTGCCAGCAGTCCCGGGACACATAGCAATCAGCCCCAGCATTTT.

The chain has TRBV6-5 and TRBJ2-3, with 9 positions matching TRBD2. Trimming took 2 bases from V and 2 from J; bases not matched to a gene: 5. The germline CDR1 and CDR2 sequences are MNHEY and SVGAGI. The CDR3 consists of 16 residues. CDR3 loop: CASSYLPSGATDTQYF. The CDR3 coding sequence is TGTGCCAGCAGTTACCTCCCTAGCGGGGCCACAGATACGCAGTATTTT.

CDR3 amino acids: CASSLDRLGEKLFF. CDR3 in DNA: TGTGCCAGCAGTCTTGACAGGTTGGGGGAAAAACTGTTTTTT. The chain joins TRBV2 to TRBJ1-4, with D possibly TRBD1 on 6 matching bases. The V end lost 5 bases, the J end lost 8 bases, and 15 bases lay between the germline ends. CDR1 and CDR2 (germline): SNHLY, FYNNEI. This CDR3 comprises 14 residues.

There are a few counts of this clone. The chain carries TRBV6-6 and TRBJ1-5; D is perhaps TRBD1 (5 bases). The CDR3 runs to 15 residues. V lost 6 bases and J 6 bases, leaving 18 bases between the germline ends. The germline V gene encodes CDR1 MNHNY and CDR2 SVGAGI (reference sequence). The CDR3 region is CASRGSGTEGQPQHF. DNA for the CDR3: TGTGCCAGCAGAGGCTCCGGGACGGAGGGTCAGCCCCAGCATTTT.

This clone has only one observation. The genes are TRBV11-3 and TRBJ2-7; TRBD1 might be the D (6 bases). Looked up from germline, CDR1 is SGHNT and CDR2 is YENEEA. V lost 2 bases and J 0 bases, leaving 11 bases between the germline ends. This CDR3 is 15 amino acids long. This CDR3 reads CASSLNRDTSYEQYF. The CDR3 DNA reads TGTGCCAGCAGCTTAAACCGGGACACCTCCTACGAGCAGTACTTC. Full variable domain (outside the CDR3, taken from reference TRBV11-3 and TRBJ2-7): EAGVVQSPRYKIIEKKQPVAFWCNPISGHNTLYWYLQNLGQGPELLIRYENEEAVDDSQLPKDRFSAERLKGVDSTLKIQPAELGDSAVYLCASSLNRDTSYEQYFGPGTRLTVT.

This clone was counted a few times. The chain couples TRBV6-1 to TRBJ2-6; no clear D gene. V shed 2 bases and J shed 0 bases, with 5 bases lying between them. The germline CDR1 and CDR2 sequences are MNHNS and SASEGT. CDR3 length equals 15 residues. CDR3 sequence: CASSESGSGANVLTF. The DNA for the CDR3 is TGTGCCAGCAGTGAATCCGGCTCTGGGGCCAACGTCCTGACTTTC.

This chain links TRBV25-1 with TRBJ2-7; 12 bases match TRBD1. CDR1 and CDR2 (germline): MGHDK, SYGVNS. Losses at the gene ends were 6 bases for V and 7 bases for J; bases not matched to a gene: 4. The CDR3 runs to 13 residues. The CDR3 DNA sequence: TGTGCCAGCAGCCGGGACAGGGGGCGGGAGCAGTACTTC. Translated: CASSRDRGREQYF.

V and J are TRBV29-1 and TRBJ2-5; D is possibly TRBD2 (6 bases). The CDR3 runs to 14 residues. Trimming took off 0 bases at V and 7 bases at J, with 15 bases between the two ends. Germline-derived CDR1 and CDR2 are SQVTM and ANQGSEA. Here the CDR3 DNA reads TGCAGCGTTGAAGAAGATCGGAGGGTGGGGACCCAGTACTTC. Protein: CSVEEDRRVGTQYF.